The next 16 T cell receptor beta chains were all read from a single sample in a study of early T cells in non-severe SARS-CoV-2 infection. TCRdb re-called the 5' RACE reads with MiXCR, one entry per CDR3 protein. The sample lists fewer than 85,000 distinct CDR3 sequences; approximately 12% were seen once. The sequenced sample consisted of whole blood. Receptor source: an adult who was a healthcare worker with PCR-confirmed SARS-CoV-2 infection or an uninfected control (not recorded which).

This clonotype was observed a handful of times. The chain employs TRBV20-1 and TRBJ2-7; 10 nucleotides line up with TRBD2. Germline CDR1 reads DFQATT; CDR2 reads SNEGSKA (reference sequence). The V segment lost 0 bases and the J segment 0 bases; nucleotides outside the gene matches: 11. The length of the CDR3 is 18 residues. The CDR3 DNA sequence: TGCAGTGCTAGAGATTCGAGACTAGCGGGCGCTCCCTCCTACGAGCAGTACTTC. This encodes CSARDSRLAGAPSYEQYF.

This clonotype appeared a few times. The chain links TRBV11-3 to TRBJ2-1, with 16 bases aligning to TRBD2. The CDR3 consists of 17 residues. V shed 5 bases and J 5 bases; nucleotides not matched to a gene: 6. Germline V gene data show CDR1 as SGHNT and CDR2 as YENEEA. The CDR3, as DNA: TGTGCCAGCAGCGCCGGGACTAGCGGGAGGGTAAACAATGAGCAGTTCTTC. As protein: CASSAGTSGRVNNEQFF.

This clonotype has more than one count but fewer than ten. The rearrangement links TRBV18 to TRBJ2-1; D is unresolved. CDR3 length equals 14 residues. Germline values: CDR1 KGHSH, CDR2 LQKENI. V gave up 2 bases and J gave up 7 bases, with 12 bases separating them. The CDR3 reads CASSPVTDTNEQFF. CDR3 bases: TGTGCCAGCTCACCAGTGACCGATACAAATGAGCAGTTCTTC.

This clonotype was picked up a small number of times. The chain has TRBV24-1 and TRBJ2-1; D is possibly TRBD1 (6 bases). Germline V gene sequence: CDR1 KGHDR, CDR2 SFDVKD. This CDR3 region has 13 residues. Trimming left V 0 bases short and J 12 bases short, with 11 bases between. CDR3 DNA sequence: TGTGCCACCAGTGATTTGGCAGGGGCTGGGCAGTTCTTC. Translating gives CATSDLAGAGQFF.

This clonotype showed up just a few times. The rearrangement uses TRBV9 and TRBJ2-2, with unresolved D. The CDR3 runs 16 residues. Germline V gene lookup returns CDR1 SGDLS and CDR2 YYNGEE. V was cut by 1 base and J by 1 base, with 11 bases left in between. The CDR3 is CASSVNMGENTGELFF. In DNA form, the CDR3 reads TGTGCCAGCAGCGTAAATATGGGTGAGAACACCGGGGAGCTGTTTTTT.

This clonotype was counted ten times or more. The rearrangement joins TRBV20-1 to TRBJ2-7, with D perhaps matching TRBD1 (6 bases). CDR3 length: 14 residues. Germline-derived CDR1 and CDR2 are DFQATT and SNEGSKA (reference sequence). Deletions cut 1 base from V and 7 bases from J, with 17 bases between. The CDR3 DNA follows: TGCAGTGCTAGAGCCGATACGATTAGGGGGGAGCAGTACTTC. Amino acid sequence: CSARADTIRGEQYF.

In this sample, this clonotype turned up a few times. This chain connects TRBV5-1 to TRBJ1-4; 7 positions agree with TRBD1. With 3 bases clipped from V and 4 bases from J, the junction kept 3 bases outside the gene matches. CDR1 SGHRS and CDR2 YFSETQ come from the germline V gene. The CDR3 contains 14 residues. The CDR3 DNA reads TGCGCCAGCAGCTCCGGACAGGATAATGAAAAACTGTTTTTT. Translation: CASSSGQDNEKLFF.

The V gene is TRBV6-5, the J gene TRBJ1-1; D gene ambiguous. This CDR3 has 14 amino acids. Germline values: CDR1 MNHEY, CDR2 SVGAGI. With 5 bases removed from V and 1 base from J, the gap between germline ends came to 11 bases. Here the CDR3 reads CASSRIVQNTEAFF. CDR3 sequence (DNA): TGTGCCAGCAGTCGGATAGTCCAGAACACTGAAGCTTTCTTT.

Only a few counts were recorded for this clonotype. The chain couples TRBV6-6 to TRBJ2-7; 7 nucleotides agree with TRBD1. The germline V gene encodes CDR1 MNHNY and CDR2 SVGAGI (reference sequence). V shed 6 bases, J shed 2 bases, and the junction held 7 bases outside the gene matches. CDR3 length: 14 residues. This chain's CDR3 is CASRAPGQTYEQYF. In DNA form, the CDR3 reads TGTGCCAGCAGAGCCCCGGGACAGACCTACGAGCAGTACTTC.

The J gene is TRBJ2-6, the V gene TRBV27; tentative D call: TRBD2 (6 bases). The CDR3 has 18 residues. Trimming removed 5 bases from V and 0 bases from J, with 17 bases in between. Per germline, CDR1 MNHEY and CDR2 SMNVEV (reference sequence). The CDR3 nucleotides read TGTGCCAGCAGTCCCCCCGGGACTGAGTACTCTGGGGCCAACGTCCTGACTTTC. Its translation: CASSPPGTEYSGANVLTF.

This clonotype was seen many times. As DNA, the CDR3 is TGCAGTGCCCGGTCCTCCGCAGGGTGGGGTAATTCACCCCTCCACTTT. The encoded protein is CSARSSAGWGNSPLHF. This sequence joins TRBV20-1 and TRBJ1-6, with D maybe TRBD1 (5 bases). Trimming pared 6 bases from V and 6 bases from J, leaving 21 bases between. Germline CDR1 and CDR2: DFQATT and SNEGSKA (reference sequence). CDR3 length: 16 residues.

This clonotype appeared many times. V usage is TRBV20-1 and J usage is TRBJ2-5; D unresolved. This CDR3 has 12 residues. The germline gives CDR1 DFQATT, CDR2 SNEGSKA (reference sequence). V was clipped by 5 bases and J by 7 bases, with 14 bases between them. The CDR3 DNA reads TGCAGTGCTTCGCTAGTAGCCGTGACCCAGTACTTC. Protein product: CSASLVAVTQYF.

J is TRBJ2-7 and V is TRBV6-6, with D possibly matching TRBD1 (5 bases). Trimming shortened V by 7 bases and J by 2 bases, and 12 bases separated the two germline ends. Per the germline V gene, CDR1 is MNHNY and CDR2 is SVGAGI (reference sequence). This CDR3 comprises 13 residues. The CDR3 nucleotides are TGTGCCAGCATTCGACAGACCCCCTACGAGCAGTACTTC. This encodes CASIRQTPYEQYF.

This clonotype has more than one count but fewer than ten. The chain combines TRBV11-2 with TRBJ2-1; unclear D gene. The germline CDR1 and CDR2 sequences are SGHAT and FQNNGV. The CDR3 is 16 residues long. Trimming stripped 2 bases from V and 4 bases from J, with 15 bases between. DNA of the CDR3: TGTGCCAGCAGCTTAAACCCGACGGCCCCTTACAATGAGCAGTTCTTC. Its protein product is CASSLNPTAPYNEQFF. The full variable domain, in which reference TRBV11-2 and TRBJ2-1 provide the parts outside the CDR3, is EAGVAQSPRYKIIEKRQSVAFWCNPISGHATLYWYQQILGQGPKLLIQFQNNGVVDDSQLPKDRFSAERLKGVDSTLKIQPAKLEDSAVYLCASSLNPTAPYNEQFFGPGTRLTVL.

This clonotype was counted many times. J is TRBJ2-7 and V is TRBV12-3 or TRBV12-4; D is possibly TRBD2 (7 bases). The CDR3 is 17 residues long. V was trimmed by 5 bases and J by 9 bases, leaving 29 bases between them. The CDR3 reads CASSPGSGGGGPFTQYF. CDR3 nucleotides: TGTGCCAGCAGTCCCGGATCCGGAGGGGGAGGGCCTTTCACGCAGTACTTC.

This clonotype was seen at least ten times. This rearrangement joins TRBV11-2 to TRBJ2-7; no definite D call. Germline CDR1 and CDR2: SGHAT and FQNNGV. The CDR3 has 12 residues. The germline V and J ends were trimmed by 2 bases and 3 bases, with 5 bases remaining between them. The CDR3 bases are TGTGCCAGCAGCTTACTAAACTACGAGCAGTACTTC. Translating gives CASSLLNYEQYF.